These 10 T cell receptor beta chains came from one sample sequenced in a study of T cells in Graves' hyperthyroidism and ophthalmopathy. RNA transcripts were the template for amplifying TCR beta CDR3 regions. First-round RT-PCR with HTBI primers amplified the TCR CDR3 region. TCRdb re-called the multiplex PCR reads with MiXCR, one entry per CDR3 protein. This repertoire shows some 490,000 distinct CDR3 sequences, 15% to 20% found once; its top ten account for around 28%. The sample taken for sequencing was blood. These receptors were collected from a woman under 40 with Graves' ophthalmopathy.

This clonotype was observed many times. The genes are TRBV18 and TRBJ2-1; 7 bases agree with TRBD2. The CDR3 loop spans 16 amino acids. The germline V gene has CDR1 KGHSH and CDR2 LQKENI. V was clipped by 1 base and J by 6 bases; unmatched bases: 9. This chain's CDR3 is CASSPLLAGVANEQFF. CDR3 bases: TGTGCCAGCTCACCACTTCTGGCGGGAGTCGCCAATGAGCAGTTCTTC.

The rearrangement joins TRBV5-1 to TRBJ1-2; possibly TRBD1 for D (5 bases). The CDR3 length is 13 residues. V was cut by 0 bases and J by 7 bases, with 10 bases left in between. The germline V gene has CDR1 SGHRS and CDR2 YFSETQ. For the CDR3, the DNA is TGCGCCAGCAGCTTGGACAGGCGGGGTGGCTACACCTTC. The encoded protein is CASSLDRRGGYTF.

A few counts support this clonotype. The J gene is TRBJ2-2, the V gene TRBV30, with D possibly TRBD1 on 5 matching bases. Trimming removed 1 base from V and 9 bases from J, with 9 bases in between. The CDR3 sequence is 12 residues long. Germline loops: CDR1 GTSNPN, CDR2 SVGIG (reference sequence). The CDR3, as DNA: TGTGCCTGGAGTGGGGGCCGGAGGGAGCTGTTTTTT. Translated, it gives CAWSGGRRELFF.

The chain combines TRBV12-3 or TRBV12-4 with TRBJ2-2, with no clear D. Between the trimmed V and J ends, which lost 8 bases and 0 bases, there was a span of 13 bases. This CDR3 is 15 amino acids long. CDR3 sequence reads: CASGTPPSNTGELFF. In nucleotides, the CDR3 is TGTGCCAGCGGAACCCCCCCCTCGAACACCGGGGAGCTGTTTTTT.

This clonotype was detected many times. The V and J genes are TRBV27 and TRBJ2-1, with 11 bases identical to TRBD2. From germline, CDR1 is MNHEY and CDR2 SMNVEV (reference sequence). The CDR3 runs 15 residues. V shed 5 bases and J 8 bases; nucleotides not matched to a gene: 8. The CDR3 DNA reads TGTGCCAGCAGTACTAGCGGGGGCGTGGAGTATGAGCAGTTCTTC. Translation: CASSTSGGVEYEQFF.

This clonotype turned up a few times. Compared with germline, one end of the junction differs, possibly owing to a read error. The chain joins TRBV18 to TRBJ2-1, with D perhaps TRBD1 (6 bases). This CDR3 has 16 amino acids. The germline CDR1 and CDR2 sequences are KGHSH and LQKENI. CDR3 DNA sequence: TGTGCCAGCTCACCCCGGGTACCGGCTGGGGGCAATGGGCAGTTCTTC. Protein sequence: CASSPRVPAGGNGQFF.

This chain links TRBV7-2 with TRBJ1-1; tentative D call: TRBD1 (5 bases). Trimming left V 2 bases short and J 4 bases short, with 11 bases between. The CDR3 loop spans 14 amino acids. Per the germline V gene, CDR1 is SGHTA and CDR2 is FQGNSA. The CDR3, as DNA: TGTGCCAGCAGCTTAAGGGGAGTCGCCACTGAAGCTTTCTTT. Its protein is CASSLRGVATEAFF. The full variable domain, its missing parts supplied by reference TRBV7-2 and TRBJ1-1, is GAGVSQSPSNKVTEKGKDVELRCDPISGHTALYWYRQSLGQGLEFLIYFQGNSAPDKSGLPSDRFSAERTGGSVSTLTIQRTQQEDSAVYLCASSLRGVATEAFFGQGTRLTVV.

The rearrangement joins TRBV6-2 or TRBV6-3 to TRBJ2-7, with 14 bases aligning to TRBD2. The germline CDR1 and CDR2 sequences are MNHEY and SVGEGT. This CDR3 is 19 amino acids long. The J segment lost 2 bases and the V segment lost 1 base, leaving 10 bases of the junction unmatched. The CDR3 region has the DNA TGTGCCAGCAGTTACTACCCCGGGACTAGCGGGAGAAGCACCTACGAGCAGTACTTC. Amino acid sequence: CASSYYPGTSGRSTYEQYF.

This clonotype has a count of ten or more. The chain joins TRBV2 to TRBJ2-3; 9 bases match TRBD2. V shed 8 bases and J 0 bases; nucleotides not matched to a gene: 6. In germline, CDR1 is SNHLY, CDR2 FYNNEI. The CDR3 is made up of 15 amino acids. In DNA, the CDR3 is TGTGCCAGCGTACCAACTAGCGGGAGCACAGATACGCAGTATTTT. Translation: CASVPTSGSTDTQYF.

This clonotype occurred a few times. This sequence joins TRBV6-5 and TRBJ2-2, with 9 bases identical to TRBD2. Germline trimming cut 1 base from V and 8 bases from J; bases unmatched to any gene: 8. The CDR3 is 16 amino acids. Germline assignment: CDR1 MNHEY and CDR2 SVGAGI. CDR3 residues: CASSYWASGIAGELFF. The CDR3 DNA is TGTGCCAGCAGTTACTGGGCTAGCGGGATTGCTGGGGAGCTGTTTTTT.